The clone carrying this T cell receptor beta chain was found a few times. Its specificity is not known. CDR1 MDHEN and CDR2 SYDVKM come from the germline V gene. Trimming left V 2 bases short and J 8 bases short, with 9 bases between. This CDR3 comprises 12 residues. Indicated time point: cycle 4 day 1 (C4D1), after less than 7 weeks of nivolumab. Exposure to brentuximab vedotin varied, and each patient had relapsed following autologous stem cell transplantation. Classifying best responses yielded complete response, partial response or progressive disease. Assay used: immunoSEQ multiplex PCR; TCRdb lists only in-frame clones, some missing. The repertoire holds tens of thousands of clones, with 60% to 75% as singletons. This entry belongs to a study of PD-1 blockade in classical Hodgkin lymphoma. In the study overall: Patients were treated with nivolumab at 3 mg/kg, and this was given intravenously every 2 weeks. General study points: Reported baseline diversity: healthy donors highest, relapsed/refractory patients lowest.

This material consisted of peripheral blood mononuclear cells (PBMCs), taken before the fourth cycle of nivolumab. The chain links TRBV28 to TRBJ1-1; D is unresolved. The sequence was collected from a human donor with classical Hodgkin lymphoma. The CDR3 spells CASSLNRPEAFF. CDR3 bases: TGTGCCAGCAGTTTAAACAGACCAGAAGCTTTCTTT. The whole variable domain, filled in from reference TRBV28 and TRBJ1-1, reads DVKVTQSSRYLVKRTGEKVFLECVQDMDHENMFWYRQDPGLGLRLIYFSYDVKMKEKGDIPEGYSVSREKKERFSLILESASTNQTSMYLCASSLNRPEAFFGQGTRLTVV.